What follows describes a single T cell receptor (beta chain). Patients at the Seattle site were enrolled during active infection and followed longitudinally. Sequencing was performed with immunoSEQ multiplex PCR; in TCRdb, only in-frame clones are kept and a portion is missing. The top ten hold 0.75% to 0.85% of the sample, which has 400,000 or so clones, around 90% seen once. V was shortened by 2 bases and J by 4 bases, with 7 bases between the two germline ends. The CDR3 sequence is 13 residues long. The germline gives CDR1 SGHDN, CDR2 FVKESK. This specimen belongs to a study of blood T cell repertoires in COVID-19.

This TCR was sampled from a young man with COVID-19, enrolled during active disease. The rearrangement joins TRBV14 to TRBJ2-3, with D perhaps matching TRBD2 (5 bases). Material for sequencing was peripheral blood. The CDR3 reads CASSQTGADTQYF. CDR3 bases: TGTGCCAGCAGCCAAACCGGGGCAGATACGCAGTATTTT.